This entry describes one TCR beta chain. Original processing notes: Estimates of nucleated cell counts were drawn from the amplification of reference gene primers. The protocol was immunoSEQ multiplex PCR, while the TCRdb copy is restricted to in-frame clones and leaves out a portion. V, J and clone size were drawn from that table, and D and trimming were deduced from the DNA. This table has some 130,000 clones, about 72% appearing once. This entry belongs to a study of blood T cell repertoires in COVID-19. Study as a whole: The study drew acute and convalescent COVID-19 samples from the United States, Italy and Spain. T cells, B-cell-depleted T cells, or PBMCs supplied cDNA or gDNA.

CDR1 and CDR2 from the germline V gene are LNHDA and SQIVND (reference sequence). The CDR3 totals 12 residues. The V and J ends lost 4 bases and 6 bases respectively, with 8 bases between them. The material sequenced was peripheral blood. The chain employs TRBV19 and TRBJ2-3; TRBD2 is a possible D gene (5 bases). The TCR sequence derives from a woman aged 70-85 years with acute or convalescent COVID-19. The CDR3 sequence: CASSTSSDTQYF. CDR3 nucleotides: TGTGCCAGTAGTACTTCTAGCGATACGCAGTATTTT.